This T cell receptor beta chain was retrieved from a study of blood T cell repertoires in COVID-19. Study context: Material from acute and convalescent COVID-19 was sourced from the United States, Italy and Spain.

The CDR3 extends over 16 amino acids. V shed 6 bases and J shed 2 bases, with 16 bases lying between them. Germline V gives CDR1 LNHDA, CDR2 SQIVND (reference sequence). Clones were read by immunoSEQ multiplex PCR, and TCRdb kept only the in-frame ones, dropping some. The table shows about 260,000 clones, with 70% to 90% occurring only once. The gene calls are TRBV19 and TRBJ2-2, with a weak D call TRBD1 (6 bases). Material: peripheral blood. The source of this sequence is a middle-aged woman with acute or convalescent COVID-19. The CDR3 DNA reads TGTGCCAGTAGGTTGGGGGCAACCCTAAACACCGGGGAGCTGTTTTTT. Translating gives CASRLGATLNTGELFF.